This T cell receptor (beta chain) was identified during a study of post-analysis software for immune sequencing data (dated by TCRdb to between 2015 and 2017). About the full investigation: Relapsing-remitting, secondary progressive and progressive-relapsing multiple sclerosis were recorded as disease courses, and subtype annotation was lacking for some patients. The multiple sclerosis patient repertoires were compared with 10 to 12 previously published healthy control repertoires from donors aged roughly 6 to 27 years. A subset of samples was prepared in parallel using single-end sample barcoding, then pooled and co-amplified after Illumina adapter ligation.

Receptor libraries were prepared by PCR. TCRdb shows the sequencer as Illumina HiSeq 2500. To reduce PCR and sequencing biases, unique molecular identifiers were incorporated into the TCR beta cDNA libraries. Approximately 500,000 cDNA molecules were obtained for every 1 to 10 million input T cells, so each molecule roughly corresponded to one T cell. The patient libraries were prepared and sequenced using the same protocol as the earlier healthy control dataset. Samples belonging to the same batch were prepared together, multiplexed and sequenced on a shared HiSeq lane. As for the authors' bioinformatics: MIGEC handled the raw barcoded reads, throwing out single-read molecular identifier groups before consensus assembly and CDR3 extraction. Clonotype tables were post-analysed with VDJtools, normalizing diversity by down-sampling all datasets to the smallest sample size. To correct batch-related cross-sample contamination, repertoire overlap clustering matched CDR3 amino acid sequences but not nucleotide sequences. Clones were called with MiXCR by TCRdb after fastp trimmed the public reads at Q25, and only in-frame beta chains were retained. Rows with a matching CDR3 protein are joined into one entry that keeps the most common DNA and genes. The V and J calls were not made by the authors but by TCRdb's processing. The sample table lists around 700,000 distinct CDR3 sequences, around 60% of them with a count of one. Clones ranked in the top ten supply around 11% of the sample.

Study-level results and caveats: The control group was slightly older than the multiple sclerosis patient group. Significantly lower normalized Chao1 diversity was found in multiple sclerosis patients than in controls, suggesting substantial peripheral T-cell clonal expansion. When samples were clustered directly using the F measure, samples prepared in the same batch co-clustered strongly, which prompted a batch-effect correction.

To demonstrate the VDJtools post-analysis software, TCR beta repertoires were profiled from the peripheral blood of about 14 young patients with multiple sclerosis. Multiple sclerosis patients were children and adolescents aged roughly 6 to 15 years. With respect to this clonotype: What this receptor recognizes is not known. Base-call qualities are not available, and no considerably larger clone is one nucleotide away.

This sequence was found in a girl aged 2 to 9 with multiple sclerosis. Sequencing was done on a sample of blood.

CDR3 loop: CASYRQDSSYEQYF. The base sequence is TGCGCCAGCTATCGACAGGACAGCTCCTACGAGCAGTACTTC. The chain is encoded by TRBV5-1 joined to TRBJ2-7, and perhaps TRBD1 as D gene, on 6 matching bases. From the germline V gene, CDR1 is SGHRS and CDR2 is YFSETQ. Deletion took 7 bases off V and 0 bases off J, with a span of 14 bases between the germline ends. Reading from cysteine to phenylalanine, the CDR3 counts 14 amino acids. Just the 42-base CDR3 DNA is kept, in frame starting at base 1. The CDR3 plus the reference TRBV5-1 and TRBJ2-7 genes for the other parts give the full variable domain: KAGVTQTPRYLIKTRGQQVTLSCSPISGHRSVSWYQQTPGQGLQFLFEYFSETQRNKGNFPGRFSGRQFSNSRSEMNVSTLELGDSALYLCASYRQDSSYEQYFGPGTRLTVT.